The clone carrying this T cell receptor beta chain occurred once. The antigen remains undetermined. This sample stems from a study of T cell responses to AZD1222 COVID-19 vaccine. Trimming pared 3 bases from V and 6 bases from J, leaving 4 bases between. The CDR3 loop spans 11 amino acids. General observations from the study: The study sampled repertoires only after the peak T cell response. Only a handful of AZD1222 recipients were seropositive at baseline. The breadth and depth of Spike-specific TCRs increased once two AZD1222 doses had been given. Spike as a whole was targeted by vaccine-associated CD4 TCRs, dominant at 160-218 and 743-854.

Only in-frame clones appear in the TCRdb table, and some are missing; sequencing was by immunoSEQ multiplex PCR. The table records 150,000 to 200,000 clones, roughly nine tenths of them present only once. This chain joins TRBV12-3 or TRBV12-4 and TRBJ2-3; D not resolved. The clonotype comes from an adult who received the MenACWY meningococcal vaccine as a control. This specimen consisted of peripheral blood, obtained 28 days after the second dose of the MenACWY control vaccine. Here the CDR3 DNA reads TGTGCCAGCAGTTTCAGGGATACGCAGTATTTT. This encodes CASSFRDTQYF.